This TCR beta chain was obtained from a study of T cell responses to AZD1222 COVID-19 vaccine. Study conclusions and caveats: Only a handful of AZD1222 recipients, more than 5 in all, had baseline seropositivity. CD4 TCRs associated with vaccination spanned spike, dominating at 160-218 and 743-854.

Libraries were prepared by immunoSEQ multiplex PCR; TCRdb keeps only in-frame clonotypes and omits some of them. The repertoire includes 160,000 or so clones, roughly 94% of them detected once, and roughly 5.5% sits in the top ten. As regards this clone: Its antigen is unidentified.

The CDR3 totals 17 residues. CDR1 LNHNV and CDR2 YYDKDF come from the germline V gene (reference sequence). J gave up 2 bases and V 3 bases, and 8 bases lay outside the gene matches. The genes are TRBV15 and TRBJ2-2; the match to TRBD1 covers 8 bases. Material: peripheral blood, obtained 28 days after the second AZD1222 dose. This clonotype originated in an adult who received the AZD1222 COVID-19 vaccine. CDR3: CATSRIRDRINTGELFF. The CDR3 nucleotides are TGTGCCACCAGCAGGATAAGGGACAGGATTAACACCGGGGAGCTGTTTTTT.